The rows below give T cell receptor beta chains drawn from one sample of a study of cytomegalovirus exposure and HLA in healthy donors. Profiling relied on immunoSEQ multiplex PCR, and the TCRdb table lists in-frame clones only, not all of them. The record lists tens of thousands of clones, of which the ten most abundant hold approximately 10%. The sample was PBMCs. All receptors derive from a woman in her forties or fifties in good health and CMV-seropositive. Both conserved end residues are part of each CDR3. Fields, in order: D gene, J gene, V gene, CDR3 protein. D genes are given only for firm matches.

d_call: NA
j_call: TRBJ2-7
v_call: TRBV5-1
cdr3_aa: CASSSRPGSAYEQYF

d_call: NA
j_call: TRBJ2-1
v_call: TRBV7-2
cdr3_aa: CASSLHPGSYNEQFF

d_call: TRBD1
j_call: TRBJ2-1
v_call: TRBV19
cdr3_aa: CASSIAWGGQGLNEQFF

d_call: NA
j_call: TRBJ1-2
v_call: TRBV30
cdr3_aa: CAWSVRQGINYGYTF

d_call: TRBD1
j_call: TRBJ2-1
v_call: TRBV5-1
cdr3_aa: CASSLPRDRFF

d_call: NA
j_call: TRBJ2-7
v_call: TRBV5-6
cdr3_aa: CASSLYRAYEQYF

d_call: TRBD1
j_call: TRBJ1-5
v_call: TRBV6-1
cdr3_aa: CASSEFAGTASQPQHF

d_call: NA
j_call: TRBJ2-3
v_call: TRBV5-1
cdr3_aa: CASSLATDTQYF

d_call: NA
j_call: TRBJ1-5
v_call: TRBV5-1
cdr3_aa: CASSLAGQSQPQHF

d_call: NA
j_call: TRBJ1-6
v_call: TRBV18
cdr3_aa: CASSPTYQQGYNSPLHF

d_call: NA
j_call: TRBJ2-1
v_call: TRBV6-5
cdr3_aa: CASSYSGTSYNEQFF

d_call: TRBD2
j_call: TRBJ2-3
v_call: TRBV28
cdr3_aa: CASRPAGGLILDTQYF

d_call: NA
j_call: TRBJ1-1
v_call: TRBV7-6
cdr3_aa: CASSGQLGDTEAFF

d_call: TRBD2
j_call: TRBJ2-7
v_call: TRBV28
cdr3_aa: CASGPKPGLAGDRSYEQYF

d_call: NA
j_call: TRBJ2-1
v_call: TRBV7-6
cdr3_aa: CASSVSTGADEQFF

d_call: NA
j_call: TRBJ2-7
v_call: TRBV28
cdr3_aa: CASTDFAGASREQYF

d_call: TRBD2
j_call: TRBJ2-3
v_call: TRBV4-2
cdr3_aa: CASSQDRRAGGTDTQYF

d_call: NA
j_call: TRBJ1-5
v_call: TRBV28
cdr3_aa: CASSSLQGRGQPQHF

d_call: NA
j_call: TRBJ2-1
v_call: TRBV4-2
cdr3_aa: CASSQDGSSYNEQFF

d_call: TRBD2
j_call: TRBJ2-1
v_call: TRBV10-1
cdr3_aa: CASSPRLAGGSQVEFF

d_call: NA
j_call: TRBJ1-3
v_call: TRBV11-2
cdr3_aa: CASSLVQGSGNTIYF

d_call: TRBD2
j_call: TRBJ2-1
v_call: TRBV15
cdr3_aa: CATSRAPRTSGNNEQFF

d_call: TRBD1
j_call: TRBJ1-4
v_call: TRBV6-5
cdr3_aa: CASSHRDRVEKLFF

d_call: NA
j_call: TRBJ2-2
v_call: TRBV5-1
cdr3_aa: CASSLAGFGELFF

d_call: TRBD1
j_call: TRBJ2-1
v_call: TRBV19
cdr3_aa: CASSIRGQGALGRYNEQFF

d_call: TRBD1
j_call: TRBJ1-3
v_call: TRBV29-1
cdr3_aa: CSVVGWTGGNTIYF

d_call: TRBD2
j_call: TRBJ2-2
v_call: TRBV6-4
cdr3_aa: CASSLRAGEVTGELFF

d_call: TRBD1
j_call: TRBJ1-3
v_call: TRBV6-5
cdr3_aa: CASSYAPGGGNTIYF

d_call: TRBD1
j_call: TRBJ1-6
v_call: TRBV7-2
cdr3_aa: CASSQTGSNSPLHF

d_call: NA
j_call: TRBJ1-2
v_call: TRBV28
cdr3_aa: CASSNSNYGYTF

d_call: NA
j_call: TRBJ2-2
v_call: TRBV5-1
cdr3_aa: CASSTSPGELFF

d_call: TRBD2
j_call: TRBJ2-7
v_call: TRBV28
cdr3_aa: CASSLALAGAYEQYF

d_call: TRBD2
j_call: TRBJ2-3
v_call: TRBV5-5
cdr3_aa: CASSGGGDTQYF

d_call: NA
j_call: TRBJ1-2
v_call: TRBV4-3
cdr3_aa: CASSQQGVPTDGYTF

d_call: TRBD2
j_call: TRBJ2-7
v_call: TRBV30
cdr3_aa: CAWGRKGLAGGAEQYF

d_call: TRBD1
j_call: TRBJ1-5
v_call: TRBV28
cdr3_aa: CASSDQTGWGPQHF

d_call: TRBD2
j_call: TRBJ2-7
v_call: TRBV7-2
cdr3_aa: CASSLGGLAGPEQYF

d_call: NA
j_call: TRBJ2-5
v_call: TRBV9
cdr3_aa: CASSVGGDAGETQYF

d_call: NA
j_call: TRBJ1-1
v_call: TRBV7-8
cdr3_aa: CATLGGNWGSEAFF

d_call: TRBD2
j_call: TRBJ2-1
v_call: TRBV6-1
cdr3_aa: CASSSGVFHEQFF

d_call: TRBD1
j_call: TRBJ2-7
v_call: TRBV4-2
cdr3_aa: CASSQEAGGTGFHEQYF

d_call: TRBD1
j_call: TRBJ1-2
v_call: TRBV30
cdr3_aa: CAWSSGTGDGYTF

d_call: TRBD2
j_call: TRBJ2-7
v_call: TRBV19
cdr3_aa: CASSIQRDGEQYF

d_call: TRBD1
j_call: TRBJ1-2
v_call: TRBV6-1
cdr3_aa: CASSDPGTGGVDYGYTF

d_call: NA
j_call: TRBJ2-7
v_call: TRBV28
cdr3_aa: CASSLLHEQYF

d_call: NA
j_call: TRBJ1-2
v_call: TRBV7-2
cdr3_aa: CASSLERGLGYGYTF

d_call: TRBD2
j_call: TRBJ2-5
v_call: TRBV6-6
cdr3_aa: CASRATSGGAETQYF

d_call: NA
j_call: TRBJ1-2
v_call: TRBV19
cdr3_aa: CASSTQRHARGYTF

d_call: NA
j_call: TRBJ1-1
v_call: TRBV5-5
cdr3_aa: CASSLRDKRTEAFF

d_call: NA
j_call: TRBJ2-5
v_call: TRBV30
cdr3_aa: CAWGGGGETQYF

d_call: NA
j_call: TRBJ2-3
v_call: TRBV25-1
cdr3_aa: CASSDLPSTDTQYF

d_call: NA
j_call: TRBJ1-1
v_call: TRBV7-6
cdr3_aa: CASSLGSWNTEAFF

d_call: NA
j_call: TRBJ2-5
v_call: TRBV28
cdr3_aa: CASSLVRGIKTQYF

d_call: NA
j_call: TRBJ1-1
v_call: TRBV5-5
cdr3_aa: CASSLVRNTEAFF